This T cell receptor (beta chain) was observed in a study of control samples from healthy donors and cancer patients. Trimming shortened V by 5 bases and J by 0 bases, and 17 bases separated the two germline ends. There are 18 residues in the CDR3. The germline V gene has CDR1 SGHTA and CDR2 FQGTGA. Libraries were prepared by immunoSEQ multiplex PCR; TCRdb keeps only in-frame clonotypes and omits some of them. Among more than 100,000 clones, roughly 91% were seen once, and the ten largest hold just over 7.5%. The J gene is TRBJ1-6, the V gene TRBV7-3; possibly TRBD1 for D (5 bases). Sequenced sample: PBMCs. The origin of this receptor is a man aged 50-60 years with head and neck cancer. DNA for the CDR3: TGTGCCAGCAGCCTCGGGGCAGGGCAGAGCTCCTATAATTCACCCCTCCACTTT. Translating gives CASSLGAGQSSYNSPLHF.